One sample yielded the 21 T cell receptor beta chains listed below, sequenced in a study of control samples from healthy donors and cancer patients. Produced via immunoSEQ multiplex PCR; TCRdb's table is partial and in-frame only. The sample lists around 55,000 clones, about 96% occurring once. The sequenced material came from blood. All receptors derive from a young woman in good health.

The CDR3 is CASSYGTSVSGNTIYF. CDR3 nucleotide sequence: TGTGCCAGCAGTTACGGAACATCGGTCTCTGGAAACACCATATATTTT. The chain uses TRBV6-5 and TRBJ1-3; no clear D gene. Between the trimmed V and J ends, which lost 2 bases and 0 bases, there was a span of 11 bases. The germline CDR1 and CDR2 sequences are MNHEY and SVGAGI. This CDR3 comprises 16 residues.

V gene TRBV30 combines with J gene TRBJ2-2; no clear D gene. V lost 2 bases to trimming and J lost 6 bases, with 7 bases between them. The CDR3 spans 12 residues. Germline CDR1 and CDR2: GTSNPN and SVGIG (reference sequence). CDR3 in DNA: TGTGCCTGGAGTCCGGGTCCCGGGGAGCTGTTTTTT. The encoded protein is CAWSPGPGELFF.

The chain has TRBV5-4 and TRBJ2-5, with D hard to call. V lost 2 bases and J lost 1, with 6 bases in between. The CDR3 is 13 amino acids. CDR1 and CDR2 from the germline V gene are SGHNT and YYREEE (reference sequence). This chain's CDR3 is CASSLLPQETQYF. DNA of the CDR3: TGTGCCAGCAGCTTACTCCCCCAAGAGACCCAGTACTTC. Looking up the rest from reference TRBV5-4 and TRBJ2-5 gives the full variable domain: ETGVTQSPTHLIKTRGQQVTLRCSSQSGHNTVSWYQQALGQGPQFIFQYYREEENGRGNFPPRFSGLQFPNYSSELNVNALELDDSALYLCASSLLPQETQYFGPGTRLLVL.

The chain uses TRBV7-3 and TRBJ2-3, with a possible D match to TRBD2 (5 bases). Trimming removed 1 base at V and 0 bases at J, with 11 bases between. Germline V lookup: CDR1 SGHTA, CDR2 FQGTGA. The CDR3 totals 16 residues. CDR3 DNA: TGTGCCAGCAGCTTAAATGGCAGGACTAGCACAGATACGCAGTATTTT. Translating gives CASSLNGRTSTDTQYF.

This clone appeared a single time. The rearrangement links TRBV5-1 to TRBJ2-7, with no clear D. CDR1 SGHRS and CDR2 YFSETQ come from the germline V gene. V lost 0 bases, J lost 6 bases, and 7 bases lay in between. CDR3 length equals 12 residues. CDR3: CASSLGVGEQYF. Here the CDR3 DNA reads TGCGCCAGCAGCTTGGGAGTTGGCGAGCAGTACTTC.

V and J are TRBV29-1 and TRBJ1-1; weak D call: TRBD1 (5 bases). The CDR3 is made up of 12 amino acids. V was clipped by 4 bases and J by 4 bases, with 10 bases between them. The germline CDR1 and CDR2 sequences are SQVTM and ANQGSEA. The CDR3 DNA follows: TGCAGCGTTGGCCGGGGGGGCACTGAAGCTTTCTTT. Encoded protein: CSVGRGGTEAFF.

This sequence joins TRBV2 and TRBJ1-1; weak D call: TRBD1 (5 bases). Deletions cut 6 bases from V and 2 bases from J, with 10 bases between. This CDR3 has 13 amino acids. Per the germline V gene, CDR1 is SNHLY and CDR2 is FYNNEI. Here the CDR3 reads CASSRDLNTEAFF. CDR3 in DNA: TGTGCCAGCAGCAGGGACCTAAACACTGAAGCTTTCTTT.

The V and J genes are TRBV6-1 and TRBJ1-3, with D unclear. The CDR3 is made up of 12 amino acids. Germline V gives CDR1 MNHNS, CDR2 SASEGT. Deletions cut 3 bases from V and 0 bases from J, with 0 bases between. The CDR3 nucleotides are TGTGCCAGCAGTGACTCTGGAAACACCATATATTTT. Translated: CASSDSGNTIYF.

The chain joins TRBV18 to TRBJ1-1; 11 bases fit TRBD1. The J segment lost 7 bases and the V segment lost 4 bases, leaving 2 bases of the junction unmatched. Germline V gene lookup returns CDR1 KGHSH and CDR2 LQKENI. The CDR3 totals 13 residues. In nucleotides, the CDR3 is TGTGCCAGCTCACTCGGGACAGGGGGTGAAGCTTTCTTT. Protein: CASSLGTGGEAFF.

V usage is TRBV30 and J usage is TRBJ1-2, with a tentative D call TRBD1 (5 bases). CDR3 length equals 13 residues. V lost 5 bases and J 5 bases, leaving 15 bases between the germline ends. Germline V gene lookup returns CDR1 GTSNPN and CDR2 SVGIG (reference sequence). The CDR3 region is CAWGGEGRYGYTF. Written as DNA, the CDR3 is TGTGCCTGGGGGGGTGAGGGGCGGTATGGCTACACCTTC.

The chain combines TRBV5-4 with TRBJ2-7; TRBD1 aligns across 7 bases. Per germline, CDR1 SGHNT and CDR2 YYREEE (reference sequence). After removal of 3 bases from V and 3 bases from J, the junction contained 3 bases not matched to a gene. The CDR3 has 13 residues. The CDR3 coding sequence is TGTGCCAGCAGCTCCGCAGGGGGCTACGAGCAGTACTTC. It translates to CASSSAGGYEQYF.

The chain is built from TRBV7-2 and TRBJ1-1, with unresolved D. The length of the CDR3 is 13 residues. Germline V gene sequence: CDR1 SGHTA, CDR2 FQGNSA. Trimming pared 1 base from V and 3 bases from J, leaving 6 bases between. The CDR3 DNA is TGTGCCAGCAGCTTAGTTACAGACACTGAAGCTTTCTTT. Translating gives CASSLVTDTEAFF.

This rearrangement joins TRBV2 to TRBJ1-5; 9 bases are a match to TRBD1. Per germline, CDR1 SNHLY and CDR2 FYNNEI. CDR3 length: 16 amino acids. V lost 6 bases, J lost 4 bases, and 10 bases stayed unmatched. The CDR3 nucleotides are TGTGCCAGCAGACTATCCGGACAGGGGTTAAATCAGCCCCAGCATTTT. Protein sequence: CASRLSGQGLNQPQHF.

This chain links TRBV15 with TRBJ1-2; 10 bases map to TRBD1. The trim removed 5 bases at V and 6 bases at J, leaving 9 bases unmatched. The CDR3 is 15 amino acids. Looked up from germline, CDR1 is LNHNV and CDR2 is YYDKDF (reference sequence). DNA of the CDR3: TGTGCCACCAGCCCCCAAAGACAGGGGGCCAATGGCTACACCTTC. Translated: CATSPQRQGANGYTF.

The chain has TRBV6-5 and TRBJ2-7, with 9 bases identical to TRBD1. This CDR3 contains 15 residues. The V gene's germline CDR1 is MNHEY and CDR2 SVGAGI. Trimming at V came to 6 bases and at J to 2 bases, leaving 8 bases not matched to a gene. The CDR3 here is CASRGDDRGAYEQYF. The CDR3 nucleotides are TGTGCCAGCAGGGGGGATGACAGGGGGGCCTACGAGCAGTACTTC.

J is TRBJ2-2 and V is TRBV5-1; D is uncertain. The germline CDR1 and CDR2 sequences are SGHRS and YFSETQ. The CDR3 runs 16 residues. V shed 5 bases and J shed 0 bases, with 14 bases lying between them. The chain's CDR3 is CASSRATLANTGELFF. The CDR3, as DNA: TGCGCCAGCAGTCGGGCTACCCTCGCGAACACCGGGGAGCTGTTTTTT.

The chain recombines TRBV24-1 with TRBJ2-7; possible D gene TRBD2, 6 bases. This CDR3 comprises 16 residues. Germline V gene lookup returns CDR1 KGHDR and CDR2 SFDVKD. With 1 base removed from V and 7 bases from J, the gap between germline ends came to 19 bases. The CDR3 loop reads CATSDFRPGGVNEQYF. In nucleotides, the CDR3 is TGTGCCACCAGTGATTTTAGGCCTGGCGGGGTTAATGAGCAGTACTTC.

This chain joins TRBV18 and TRBJ1-4; weak D call: TRBD1 (5 bases). CDR3 length equals 15 residues. Per the germline V gene, CDR1 is KGHSH and CDR2 is LQKENI. The V gene lost 2 bases and the J gene lost 0 bases, with 7 bases spanning the gap. This chain's CDR3 is CASSPGGATNEKLFF. Here the CDR3 DNA reads TGTGCCAGCTCACCAGGAGGGGCAACTAATGAAAAACTGTTTTTT.

This chain links TRBV19 with TRBJ2-5; D not resolved. The CDR3 has 13 amino acids. Germline loops: CDR1 LNHDA, CDR2 SQIVND (reference sequence). Trimming left V 5 bases short and J 4 bases short, with 11 bases between. The CDR3 DNA is TGTGCCAGTAGTCTAGGGCGTGGAGAGACCCAGTACTTC. This gives the protein CASSLGRGETQYF.

The rearrangement uses TRBV6-5 and TRBJ2-2, with D possibly matching TRBD2 (5 bases). The CDR3 is 15 residues long. V was pared by 2 bases and J by 3 bases, with 10 bases between. Germline CDR1 reads MNHEY; CDR2 reads SVGAGI. The CDR3, as DNA: TGTGCCAGCAGTTACCCAGCGGTAGACACCGGGGAGCTGTTTTTT. This translates into CASSYPAVDTGELFF.

This sequence joins TRBV5-1 and TRBJ1-1, with unresolved D. The CDR3 is made up of 15 amino acids. Germline CDR1 and CDR2: SGHRS and YFSETQ. V lost 1 base and J lost 5, with 15 bases in between. The CDR3 nucleotides are TGCGCCAGCAGCTTGAGACCCCCCGGGCAGACTGAAGCTTTCTTT. Its protein is CASSLRPPGQTEAFF.